This paragraph reports one TCR beta chain. Its antigen is as yet unknown. This record belongs to a study of CD8 T cells in Susac syndrome. General observations from the study: It was acknowledged in the study that its TCR sequencing and HLA analysis involved a relatively small number of individuals.

Random hexamers served to reverse transcribe about 0.5 to 1 ug RNA. Multiplex PCR with immunoSEQ amplified the TCR beta CDR3 across 54 Vbeta and 13 Jbeta. TCRdb used MiXCR to reprocess the immunoSEQ multiplex PCR reads, holding one entry per CDR3 protein. Of 250,000 to 300,000 distinct CDR3 sequences listed, 70% to 90% are singletons. CD8+ and CD4+ blood T cells underwent TCR beta sequencing. Purification of the CD8+ and CD4+ T cells relied on negative isolation, and TEMRA cells underwent FACS enrichment. CDR3 length: 14 amino acids. CDR1 is MGHRA, CDR2 YSYEKL, per germline. V lost 1 base to trimming and J lost 5 bases, with 9 bases between them.

This receptor was identified in a human donor with multiple sclerosis. The sequenced sample consisted of CD8+ T cells from PBMCs. The chain joins TRBV4-1 to TRBJ2-1; no clear D gene. The CDR3 loop is CASSQVIRHNEQFF. The CDR3 region has the DNA TGCGCCAGCAGCCAAGTCATCCGACACAATGAGCAGTTCTTC.